These T cell receptor beta chains were read from a single sample in a study of blood T cell repertoires in COVID-19. Libraries were prepared by immunoSEQ multiplex PCR; TCRdb keeps only in-frame clonotypes and omits some of them. The sample shows approximately 260,000 clones, about nine tenths of them seen only once. The sequencing sample was made of peripheral blood. The receptor source for this set is a man in his 60s who had recovered from COVID-19. The CDR3 runs from the conserved cysteine through the conserved F or W. Each record gives: D gene, V gene, J gene, clone size, CDR3 protein, CDR3 DNA. A D gene is named only where the DNA matches it firmly. Not all rows give a size; the values are once, few, many and, for expanded clones, a class.

D: TRBD1
V: TRBV28
J: TRBJ1-2
size: NA
CDR3: CASSFGRGGQGAYTF
DNA: TGTGCCAGCAGTTTCGGCCGGGGGGGACAGGGGGCGTACACCTTC

D: NA
V: TRBV18
J: TRBJ1-5
size: NA
CDR3: CASSPFVSGSNQPQHF
DNA: TGTGCCAGCTCACCCTTCGTGTCAGGCAGCAATCAGCCCCAGCATTTT

D: TRBD1
V: TRBV5-5
J: TRBJ1-2
size: NA
CDR3: CASSPWTGRDYGYTF
DNA: TGTGCCAGCAGCCCTTGGACAGGGAGGGACTATGGCTACACCTTC

D: NA
V: TRBV6-1
J: TRBJ1-2
size: NA
CDR3: CASRLETGSGYTF
DNA: TGTGCCAGCAGACTCGAAACAGGTAGTGGCTACACCTTC

D: NA
V: TRBV30
J: TRBJ1-6
size: NA
CDR3: CAWKVRDNSPLHF
DNA: TGTGCCTGGAAGGTCAGGGATAATTCACCCCTCCACTTT

D: NA
V: TRBV3-1/TRBV3-2
J: TRBJ1-3
size: NA
CDR3: CASSLNRDSGNTIYF
DNA: TGTGCCAGCAGCCTCAACAGGGACTCTGGAAACACCATATATTTT

D: NA
V: TRBV27
J: TRBJ1-1
size: once
CDR3: CASSFFRVLPPEAFF
DNA: TGTGCCAGCAGTTTTTTCCGGGTTTTACCACCCGAAGCTTTCTTT

D: TRBD1
V: TRBV27
J: TRBJ2-5
size: NA
CDR3: CASRNLRTGETQYF
DNA: TGTGCCAGCAGGAACCTCCGGACAGGGGAGACCCAGTACTTC

D: TRBD1
V: TRBV5-1
J: TRBJ1-1
size: NA
CDR3: CASSLSGTGPTEAFF
DNA: TGCGCCAGCAGCCTGTCCGGGACAGGGCCCACTGAAGCTTTCTTT

D: NA
V: TRBV5-1
J: TRBJ2-2
size: NA
CDR3: CASSVTGPGMNTGELFF
DNA: TGCGCCAGCAGCGTCACCGGACCGGGGATGAACACCGGGGAGCTGTTTTTT

D: TRBD1
V: TRBV27
J: TRBJ1-2
size: NA
CDR3: CASSLQGGYGYTF
DNA: TGTGCCAGCAGTCTCCAGGGGGGCTATGGCTACACCTTC

D: TRBD1
V: TRBV7-9
J: TRBJ1-4
size: NA
CDR3: CASSYALGQGNEKLFF
DNA: TGTGCCAGCAGCTACGCTCTCGGACAGGGGAATGAAAAACTGTTTTTT

D: TRBD1
V: TRBV6-5
J: TRBJ2-7
size: NA
CDR3: CASRTGTSVYEQYF
DNA: TGTGCCAGCAGGACAGGGACAAGTGTTTACGAGCAGTACTTC

D: NA
V: TRBV28
J: TRBJ1-5
size: NA
CDR3: CASGTPNQPQHF
DNA: TGTGCCAGCGGGACTCCCAATCAGCCCCAGCATTTT

D: TRBD1
V: TRBV24-1
J: TRBJ2-7
size: NA
CDR3: CATSSSGQGVVSHEQYF
DNA: TGTGCCACCAGTTCCTCAGGACAGGGTGTCGTGTCCCACGAGCAGTACTTC

D: TRBD2
V: TRBV11-2
J: TRBJ2-3
size: NA
CDR3: CASSPRLAGLTTDTQYF
DNA: TGTGCCAGCAGCCCTAGACTAGCGGGGCTGACCACAGATACGCAGTATTTT

D: NA
V: TRBV7-9
J: TRBJ2-7
size: NA
CDR3: CASSSSQGRGSYEQYF
DNA: TGTGCCAGCAGCTCGTCACAGGGCCGTGGCTCCTACGAGCAGTACTTC

D: TRBD2
V: TRBV28
J: TRBJ2-3
size: NA
CDR3: CASTKTSGGVSTDTQYF
DNA: TGTGCCAGCACAAAGACTAGCGGGGGTGTTAGCACAGATACGCAGTATTTT

D: TRBD1
V: TRBV9
J: TRBJ2-2
size: NA
CDR3: CASSVRTGGNTGELFF
DNA: TGTGCCAGCAGCGTGAGAACAGGGGGCAACACCGGGGAGCTGTTTTTT

D: NA
V: TRBV14
J: TRBJ2-3
size: NA
CDR3: CASSQGRPTDTQYF
DNA: TGTGCCAGCAGCCAAGGGCGGCCCACAGATACGCAGTATTTT

D: TRBD2
V: TRBV5-1
J: TRBJ2-1
size: once
CDR3: CASSLFDGRIPYNEQFF
DNA: TGCGCCAGCAGCTTATTCGACGGGAGGATTCCTTACAATGAGCAGTTCTTC

D: NA
V: TRBV3-1/TRBV3-2
J: TRBJ2-3
size: NA
CDR3: CASRSRDTGTDTQYF
DNA: TGTGCCAGCAGGAGCCGGGACACCGGCACAGATACGCAGTATTTT

D: NA
V: TRBV24-1
J: TRBJ1-2
size: NA
CDR3: CATSESNRVIYGYTF
DNA: TGTGCCACCAGTGAGAGTAACAGGGTGATCTATGGCTACACCTTC

D: NA
V: TRBV19
J: TRBJ1-6
size: NA
CDR3: CASTGGRPPRALHF
DNA: TGTGCCAGTACGGGCGGCAGGCCCCCGAGGGCCCTCCACTTT

D: TRBD2
V: TRBV7-6
J: TRBJ2-3
size: NA
CDR3: CASSLGGGGAGDTQYF
DNA: TGTGCCAGCAGCTTAGGGGGCGGGGGGGCTGGAGATACGCAGTATTTT

D: TRBD1
V: TRBV28
J: TRBJ1-6
size: NA
CDR3: CASSSGQVNSPLHF
DNA: TGTGCCAGCAGTTCGGGACAGGTCAATTCACCCCTCCACTTT

D: TRBD1
V: TRBV2
J: TRBJ2-3
size: NA
CDR3: CASRDRAPYDTQYF
DNA: TGTGCCAGCAGGGACAGGGCCCCTTATGATACGCAGTATTTT

D: TRBD2
V: TRBV5-8
J: TRBJ2-5
size: once
CDR3: CASSLRSSGGYQETQYF
DNA: TGTGCCAGCAGCTTGAGGTCCTCGGGGGGGTACCAAGAGACCCAGTACTTC

D: TRBD1
V: TRBV18
J: TRBJ2-6
size: NA
CDR3: CASSLGQGLSGANVLTF
DNA: TGTGCCAGCTCCCTGGGACAGGGATTGTCTGGGGCCAACGTCCTGACTTTC

D: TRBD1
V: TRBV12-5
J: TRBJ1-4
size: NA
CDR3: CASGLRQGARNNEKLFF
DNA: TGTGCTAGTGGTTTGAGGCAGGGGGCGCGTAATAATGAAAAACTGTTTTTT

D: TRBD1
V: TRBV19
J: TRBJ2-3
size: once
CDR3: CASSIGTGRDTQYF
DNA: TGTGCCAGTAGTATTGGGACAGGGCGGGATACGCAGTATTTT

D: TRBD1
V: TRBV7-2
J: TRBJ2-2
size: NA
CDR3: CASSADRVRTGELFF
DNA: TGTGCCAGCAGCGCGGACAGGGTGAGGACCGGGGAGCTGTTTTTT

D: NA
V: TRBV7-8
J: TRBJ1-3
size: NA
CDR3: CASSLARVTPSGNTIYF
DNA: TGTGCCAGCAGCTTAGCAAGAGTCACCCCCTCTGGAAACACCATATATTTT

D: TRBD1
V: TRBV24-1
J: TRBJ1-5
size: NA
CDR3: CATSGDRVGGPQHF
DNA: TGTGCCACCAGTGGTGACAGGGTAGGAGGGCCCCAGCATTTT

D: TRBD2
V: TRBV24-1
J: TRBJ2-1
size: once
CDR3: CATSDSGTSGGRNNEQFF
DNA: TGTGCCACCAGTGATTCCGGGACTAGCGGGGGCCGGAACAATGAGCAGTTCTTC

D: TRBD2
V: TRBV6-2/TRBV6-3
J: TRBJ2-3
size: NA
CDR3: CASSYVGGGALLADTQYF
DNA: TGTGCCAGCAGTTACGTTGGCGGGGGGGCCTTGCTCGCCGATACGCAGTATTTT

D: TRBD2
V: TRBV28
J: TRBJ2-7
size: NA
CDR3: CASIGGAHIDEQYF
DNA: TGTGCCAGTATCGGGGGGGCCCATATCGACGAGCAGTACTTC

D: NA
V: TRBV30
J: TRBJ1-1
size: NA
CDR3: CAWNVLGGNTEAFF
DNA: TGTGCCTGGAATGTACTGGGGGGGAACACTGAAGCTTTCTTT

D: TRBD1
V: TRBV6-5
J: TRBJ1-2
size: NA
CDR3: CASRPTGLYGYTF
DNA: TGTGCCAGCAGACCGACAGGGCTCTATGGCTACACCTTC

D: NA
V: TRBV5-1
J: TRBJ2-2
size: NA
CDR3: CASSLGTLNTGELFF
DNA: TGCGCCAGCAGCTTGGGGACACTGAACACCGGGGAGCTGTTTTTT

D: NA
V: TRBV19
J: TRBJ1-5
size: NA
CDR3: CASNLGQLGQPQHF
DNA: TGTGCCAGTAATCTGGGACAATTAGGCCAGCCCCAGCATTTT

D: NA
V: TRBV9
J: TRBJ2-3
size: NA
CDR3: CASNRGGLDTQYF
DNA: TGTGCCAGCAACAGGGGGGGCTTAGATACGCAGTATTTT

D: TRBD2
V: TRBV2
J: TRBJ2-3
size: NA
CDR3: CASRFASGGPTDTQYF
DNA: TGTGCCAGCAGGTTCGCTAGCGGGGGCCCAACAGATACGCAGTATTTT

D: TRBD1
V: TRBV19
J: TRBJ1-1
size: NA
CDR3: CASSIWTGGWVTEAFF
DNA: TGTGCCAGTAGTATTTGGACAGGGGGCTGGGTCACTGAAGCTTTCTTT

D: NA
V: TRBV2
J: TRBJ1-2
size: NA
CDR3: CASSAVLNYGYTF
DNA: TGTGCCAGCAGTGCCGTGTTAAACTATGGCTACACCTTC

D: NA
V: TRBV20-1
J: TRBJ2-3
size: NA
CDR3: CSASIGRGNADTQYF
DNA: TGCAGTGCTAGTATCGGCAGGGGTAACGCAGATACGCAGTATTTT

D: TRBD1
V: TRBV19
J: TRBJ2-7
size: NA
CDR3: CASSPTGSRFGEQYF
DNA: TGTGCCAGTAGCCCGACAGGGTCTCGTTTCGGGGAGCAGTACTTC

D: TRBD1
V: TRBV5-4
J: TRBJ1-1
size: NA
CDR3: CASSRDRGLSTEAFF
DNA: TGTGCCAGCAGCCGGGACAGGGGGCTCAGCACTGAAGCTTTCTTT